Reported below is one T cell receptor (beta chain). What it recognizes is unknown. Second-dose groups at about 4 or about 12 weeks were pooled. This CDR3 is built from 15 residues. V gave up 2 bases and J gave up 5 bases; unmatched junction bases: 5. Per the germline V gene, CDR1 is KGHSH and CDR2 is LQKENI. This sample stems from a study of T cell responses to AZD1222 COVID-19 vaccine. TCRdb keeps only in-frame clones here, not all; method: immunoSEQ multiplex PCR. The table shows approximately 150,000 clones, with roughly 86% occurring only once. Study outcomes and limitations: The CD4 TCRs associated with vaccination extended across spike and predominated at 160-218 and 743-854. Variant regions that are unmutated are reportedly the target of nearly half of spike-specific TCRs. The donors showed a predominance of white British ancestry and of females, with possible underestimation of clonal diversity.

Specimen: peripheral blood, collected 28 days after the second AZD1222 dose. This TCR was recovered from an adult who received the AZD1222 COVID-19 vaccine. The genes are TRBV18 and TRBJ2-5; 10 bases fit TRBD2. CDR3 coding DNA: TGTGCCAGCTCACCAGGGACTAGCGAATGGGAGACCCAGTACTTC. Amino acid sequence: CASSPGTSEWETQYF.